Below are 5 T cell receptor beta chains sequenced from a single sample in a study of T cells in Graves' hyperthyroidism and ophthalmopathy. Amplified TCR beta CDR3 regions derived from RNA transcripts. The TCR CDR3 was amplified in a first-round RT-PCR using the HTBI primer set. TCRdb fed the multiplex PCR reads into MiXCR, producing one record per CDR3 protein. The sample gives a few hundred thousand distinct CDR3 sequences, approximately 18% of which show up once; less than 45% is in the top ten. The source material was blood. The receptors shown here come from a man aged 45-65 years with Graves' ophthalmopathy.

This clonotype occurred a few times. In DNA, the CDR3 is TGTGCCAGCAGTTTAACAGGGGACGCAGATACGCAGTATTTT. It encodes CASSLTGDADTQYF. The V gene is TRBV12-3 or TRBV12-4, the J gene TRBJ2-3; 7 nucleotides match TRBD1. This CDR3 spans 14 amino acids. Losses at the gene ends were 2 bases for V and 4 bases for J; bases not matched to a gene: 3.

This clonotype was seen more than once but under ten times. CDR3: CASSPGVTLYGYTF. CDR3 DNA sequence: TGTGCCAGCTCACCCGGGGTTACGTTGTATGGCTACACCTTC. This chain links TRBV18 with TRBJ1-2; the D is unclear. Trimming removed 3 bases from V and 5 bases from J, with 13 bases in between. The germline V gene has CDR1 KGHSH and CDR2 LQKENI. The CDR3 has 14 amino acids. Supplemented by reference TRBV18 and TRBJ1-2, the full variable domain reads NAGVMQNPRHLVRRRGQEARLRCSPMKGHSHVYWYRQLPEEGLKFMVYLQKENIIDESGMPKERFSAEFPKEGPSILRIQQVVRGDSAAYFCASSPGVTLYGYTFGSGTRLTVV.

The table lists this clonotype with many counts. This sequence joins TRBV11-2 and TRBJ2-2; 9 bases match TRBD1. Unmatched junction bases numbered 10, after V lost 0 bases and J lost 5 bases. The germline V gene has CDR1 SGHAT and CDR2 FQNNGV. The CDR3 extends over 18 amino acids. The CDR3, as DNA: TGTGCCAGCAGCTTAGAGGTTCCGGGACAGGGCAGGACCGGGGAGCTGTTTTTT. It translates to CASSLEVPGQGRTGELFF.

This clonotype was observed many times. The rearrangement joins TRBV2 to TRBJ2-5, with D unclear. The CDR3 runs to 12 residues. Germline lookup yields CDR1 SNHLY and CDR2 FYNNEI. Trimming pared 2 bases from V and 3 bases from J, leaving 4 bases between. The CDR3 reads CASSEWEETQYF. The CDR3 region has the DNA TGTGCCAGCAGTGAATGGGAAGAGACCCAGTACTTC.

This clonotype was counted at least ten times. J is TRBJ2-7 and V is TRBV12-3 or TRBV12-4, with D perhaps TRBD1 (6 bases). This CDR3 comprises 12 residues. Deletions cut 6 bases from V and 3 bases from J, with 9 bases between. The CDR3 DNA is TGTGCCAGCAGCCAGACAGGCTACGAGCAGTACTTC. This gives the protein CASSQTGYEQYF.